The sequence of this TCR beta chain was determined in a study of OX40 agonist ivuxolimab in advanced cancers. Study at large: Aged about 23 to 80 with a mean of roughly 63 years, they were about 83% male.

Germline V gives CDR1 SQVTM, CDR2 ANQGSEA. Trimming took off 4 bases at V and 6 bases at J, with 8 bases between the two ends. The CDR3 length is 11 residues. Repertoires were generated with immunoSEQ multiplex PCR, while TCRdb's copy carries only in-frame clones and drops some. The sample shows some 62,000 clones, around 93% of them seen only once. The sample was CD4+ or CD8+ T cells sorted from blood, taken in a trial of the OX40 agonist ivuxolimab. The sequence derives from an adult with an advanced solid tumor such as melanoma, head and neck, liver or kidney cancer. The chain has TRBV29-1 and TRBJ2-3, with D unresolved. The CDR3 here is CSVVIADTQYF. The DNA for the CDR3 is TGCAGCGTTGTGATAGCCGATACGCAGTATTTT.